This T cell receptor beta chain was captured in a study of beta chain features in type 1 diabetes (dated by TCRdb to the late 2010s). Context from the whole study: Patients and healthy donors did not differ in mean age, gender distribution, total cell number or subset yield. A total of over 95,000,000 sorted cells were examined across all samples, and RNA yield correlated strongly with the number of cells per subset. In the study, TCRB repertoires of sorted circulating CD4+ T cell subsets from recently diagnosed type 1 diabetes patients were compared with those of matched healthy donors. Whereas all 30 or so donors provided naive and central memory subsets, regulatory and stem cell-like memory subsets were isolated from just 8 patients and roughly 8 healthy donors.

From each donor, a single peripheral blood sample of around 120 mL on average was drawn into heparinised tubes. A BD FACSAria II and a panel including CD45RO, CCR7, CD25, CD127, CD95 and CD27 were used to sort naive, central memory, regulatory and stem cell-like memory CD4+ T cells. Purity was above 98% for every sorted population. Right away, PBMCs were isolated by Lymphoprep density gradient centrifugation and were stained directly, with no culture step. To minimize batch effects, samples were stained and sorted in pairs, one healthy donor with one patient per experiment. Overall results and qualifications from the work: Because the HLA sub-analyses included only small numbers of individuals, any influence of HLA type on TCRB rearrangement was left unresolved. Naive, central memory and regulatory TCRB repertoires appeared to be more similar among patients than among healthy donors. Because cDNA was sequenced instead of genomic DNA, activated cells with high expression could be over-represented, although the groups did not differ in activation or CD3 levels. Type 1 diabetes patients showed a moderate but significant shortening of TCRB CDR3 length in all four CD4+ subsets. PCR might favor shorter templates, but patient and control samples were amplified and corrected together, so any skew would affect both groups equally. At VDJ recombination sites, type 1 diabetes patients had fewer insertions and more deleted nucleotides, which implies abnormalities in thymic rearrangement.

The entire amount of isolated RNA was reverse transcribed using the High Capacity cDNA Reverse Transcription Kit, so the sequenced TCRB transcripts were expressed ones. Stem cell-like memory T cell samples underwent survey-depth immunoSEQ sequencing, averaging about 1 million total reads per sample. After sorted cells were lysed in RLT buffer, RNA was extracted with DNase-treated RNeasy Micro or Mini kits, with the choice depending on cell number. Each cell subset was processed separately to prevent cross-contamination, with patient and healthy donor samples processed together. TCRB sequences were amplified from cDNA with the immunoSEQ multiplex PCR, producing 87-bp fragments spanning the CDR3 region. Sequencing of the amplicons was performed on the Illumina HiSeq platform. Per the authors' processing: PCR bias was corrected computationally using synthetic template baselines, and reads within Hamming distance 2 were collapsed, with unmergeable singletons discarded. By aligning reads against IMGT, V, D and J genes, CDR3 length, and insertions or deletions at six rearrangement sites were assigned. Clonotype counts were normalized to sorted cell number within each subset before computing true diversity and Gini coefficients with the tcR R package. The overlap coefficient, calculated on TCRB nucleotide sequences, was used to measure repertoire sharing. TCRdb carries this immuneACCESS record with in-frame sequences only. Its versions omit some clonotypes, under half of them owing to an unresolved V gene in the studies checked, with the rest unexplained. The DNA was the basis for D and trimming; V, J and clone size are from that table. Present in this sample are about 22,000 clones, more than 45% of which were seen just once. Jointly, the top ten make up 0.37% of the sample.

This clone was seen once. Its antigen is not yet known. There are no base qualities to consult, and no much larger clone falls within one base. CDR1 is given as SGHAT and CDR2 as FQNNGV, both from the germline V gene. The CDR3 measures 15 amino acids from cysteine to phenylalanine. The retained sequence is limited to the CDR3, 45 bases, with the frame set at the first base. The germline V and J ends show losses of 2 bases and 4 bases respectively, and no gene match explains 6 bases of the junction. The chain is encoded by TRBV11-2 joined to TRBJ2-7, with TRBD2 matching 9 junction bases. The sequenced sample was stem cell memory CD4+ T cells from blood. The intended sense of this specimen's cell subset or site label: stem cell-like memory CD4+ T cells. This TCR came from a man aged 18 to 30 with type 1 diabetes. The DNA sequence is as follows: TGTGCCAGCAGCTTAACCGGCGGGAGGGCATACGAGCAGTACTTC. This translates into CASSLTGGRAYEQYF.